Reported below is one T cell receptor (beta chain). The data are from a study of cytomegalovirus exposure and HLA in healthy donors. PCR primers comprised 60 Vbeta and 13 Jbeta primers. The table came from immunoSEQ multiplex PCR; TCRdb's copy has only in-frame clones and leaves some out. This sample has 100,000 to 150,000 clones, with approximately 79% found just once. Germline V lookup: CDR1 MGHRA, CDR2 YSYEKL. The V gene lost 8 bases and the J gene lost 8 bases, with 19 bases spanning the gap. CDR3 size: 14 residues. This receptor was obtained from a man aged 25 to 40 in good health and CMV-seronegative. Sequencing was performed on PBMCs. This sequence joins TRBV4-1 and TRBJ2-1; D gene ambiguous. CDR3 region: CASDGGLPWDEQFF. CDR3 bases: TGCGCCAGCGACGGCGGCCTCCCTTGGGATGAGCAGTTCTTC.